This T cell receptor beta chain originates from a study of response to subunit inactivated influenza vaccine. TCRdb called the RT-PCR reads again in MiXCR, with one record for every CDR3 protein. The sample has hundreds of thousands of distinct CDR3 sequences, about 10% seen once. The germline V and J ends were trimmed by 2 bases and 4 bases, with 14 bases remaining between them. CDR1 and CDR2 (germline): MNHEY, SMNVEV (reference sequence). The CDR3 is made up of 15 amino acids. These data also featured in a second study, about T cells expressing NK-cell markers. This second study says: Template switching by 5'RACE with UMIs generated the TCR beta cDNA. HCMV serostatus: seven of eight sequenced donors positive, one negative. No clear determination of HCMV specificity was made for expanded NKG2C+ T cell clones.

The sequencing used PBMCs from blood, collected on the day of vaccination. This chain connects TRBV27 to TRBJ2-5, with D hard to call. This clonotype originated in a man in his forties or fifties who received an inactivated influenza vaccine. The CDR3 sequence is CASSLKIGVRETQYF. The CDR3 DNA follows: TGTGCCAGCAGTTTAAAGATTGGCGTGCGAGAGACCCAGTACTTC.